This TCR beta chain was sequenced for a study of T cells expressing NK-cell markers. The CDR3 loop spans 16 amino acids. Germline V gene lookup returns CDR1 MDHEN and CDR2 SYDVKM. TCRdb reanalyzed the 5' RACE reads, giving one entry per CDR3 protein sequence and no DNA. The table for this sample gives some 110,000 distinct CDR3 sequences. Specimen: blood T cells: a sorted CD56 or NKG2C T cell subset, CD4+ or CD8+ T cells, or bulk PBMC T cells (not recorded which). The chain is built from TRBV28 and TRBJ2-1; the TRBD2 assignment by TCRdb is unverifiable without DNA. This clonotype was sampled from a woman aged 18 to 75 in good health. CDR3 sequence reads: CASSEPGLADYNEQFF.